These T cell receptor beta chains were read from a single sample in a study of Graves' ophthalmopathy and Graves' hyperthyroidism. TCRdb fed the multiplex PCR reads into MiXCR, producing one record per CDR3 protein. Among some 39,000 distinct CDR3 sequences listed, roughly 50% were seen once. Sequencing was carried out using peripheral blood. The receptor set was obtained from an adult woman with stable Graves' hyperthyroidism. Both conserved end residues are part of each CDR3. Fields, in order: V gene, clone size, J gene, D gene, CDR3 DNA, CDR3 protein. The D gene is left open where the match is weak. Size tells how often a clone was seen (once, few, many) or the class of an expanded clone, and some rows leave it out.

TRBV20-1	.	TRBJ2-7	TRBD2	TGCAGTGTCACTAGCGGGAGAGGGGGCGAGCAGTACTTC	CSVTSGRGGEQYF
TRBV7-9	.	TRBJ1-3	.	TGTGCCAGCAGCTTAACAAAGGCGAACACCATATATTTT	CASSLTKANTIYF
TRBV19	many	TRBJ2-7	.	TGTGCCAGTAGTATAGTTGGAGGGGAGACAAACGAGCAGTACTTC	CASSIVGGETNEQYF
TRBV30	many	TRBJ1-1	.	TGTGCCTGGAGTAAGGCCGGCTACCCGAACACTGAAGCTTTCTTT	CAWSKAGYPNTEAFF
TRBV7-3	many	TRBJ1-2	TRBD1	TGTGCCAGCAGCTTAGGGACAGGATTTAACTATGGCTACACCTTC	CASSLGTGFNYGYTF
TRBV7-9	many	TRBJ1-1	.	TGTGCCAGCAGCTTATCCCCATGGGGGGGTAAGGCTTTCTTT	CASSLSPWGGKAFF
TRBV7-6	.	TRBJ2-7	TRBD1	TGTGCCAGCAGCTTAGCCACAGGGGGGTCCGCCTCCTACGAGCAGTACTTC	CASSLATGGSASYEQYF
TRBV20-1	many	TRBJ2-3	TRBD2	TGCAGTGCTAGGAGTGGCGGACTAGCGGCCACAGATACGCAGTATTTT	CSARSGGLAATDTQYF
TRBV7-9	.	TRBJ2-5	TRBD1	TGTGCCAGCAGCTACGGACAGGGGGCACAGACCCAGTACTTC	CASSYGQGAQTQYF
TRBV27	.	TRBJ2-1	TRBD1	TGTGCCAGCAGTTTAGACAGGGGCGCCTACAATGAGCAGTTCTTC	CASSLDRGAYNEQFF
TRBV24-1	.	TRBJ1-2	TRBD1	TGTGCCACCAGCCCGGGGACAGGGCTTAACTATGGCTACACCTTC	CATSPGTGLNYGYTF
TRBV10-2	.	TRBJ2-3	TRBD2	TGCGCCACAACCCTAGCGGTCACAGATACGCAGTATTTT	CATTLAVTDTQYF
TRBV13	many	TRBJ2-3	TRBD2	TGTGCCAGCAGCTTACCTGGCGGGAGGAGAACGCAGTATTTT	CASSLPGGRRTQYF
TRBV4-2	.	TRBJ2-2	TRBD2	TGTGCCAGCGCACCTGGGGGCGGGAGGGCCACCGGGGAGCTGTTTTTT	CASAPGGGRATGELFF
TRBV13	.	TRBJ2-7	TRBD1	TGTGCCAGCAGCTGGACAGGGGAGGTGGACGAGCAGTACTTC	CASSWTGEVDEQYF
TRBV2	many	TRBJ1-1	TRBD1	TGTGCCAGCAGTTCGACAGGGTCAGGGAACACTGAAGCTTTCTTT	CASSSTGSGNTEAFF
TRBV7-9	.	TRBJ2-7	.	TGTGCCAGCAGCCGCTTGGATGGCTACGAGCAGTACTTC	CASSRLDGYEQYF
TRBV10-3	few	TRBJ1-2	TRBD1	TGTGCCATCACCTCCGGGACAGGGCATAACTATGGCTACACCTTC	CAITSGTGHNYGYTF
TRBV29-1	.	TRBJ2-3	TRBD2	TGCAGTGCACAACCAACTAGCGGGAGAGATACGCAGTATTTT	CSAQPTSGRDTQYF
TRBV25-1	many	TRBJ2-7	.	TGTGCCAGCAGTGAACCAGGAGATTCCTACGAGCAGTACTTC	CASSEPGDSYEQYF
TRBV7-3	medium-sized	TRBJ2-2	.	TGTGCCAGCAGCCTTAACACCGGGGAGCTGTTTTTT	CASSLNTGELFF
TRBV5-1	many	TRBJ2-3	.	TGCGCCAGCACCCCCGCGGGTGTTTCGCGGGAAAGGTCAGATACGCAGTATTTT	CASTPAGVSRERSDTQYF
TRBV2	many	TRBJ2-5	TRBD2	TGTGCCAGCGGAGGAGGCGGGGGAGAGACCCAGTACTTC	CASGGGGGETQYF
TRBV6-1	many	TRBJ1-1	.	TGTGCCAGCACATTCCCTCAGGGTGAAGCTTTCTTT	CASTFPQGEAFF
TRBV7-9	.	TRBJ2-5	TRBD1	TGTGCCAGCAGCTCAACAGGGGCGGAGACCCAGTACTTC	CASSSTGAETQYF
TRBV9	.	TRBJ2-5	TRBD2	TGTGCCAGCAGCGTGACTAGCGGTTCAGAGACCCAGTACTTC	CASSVTSGSETQYF
TRBV20-1	.	TRBJ1-1	TRBD1	TGCAGTGTTCAGGGACAGCTGAACACTGAAGCTTTCTTT	CSVQGQLNTEAFF
TRBV2	medium-sized	TRBJ1-2	.	TGTGCCAGCAGCGACGCCTATGGCTACACCTTC	CASSDAYGYTF
TRBV5-1	.	TRBJ2-7	TRBD2	TGTGCCAGCAGCTTGGGGTCGGGACTAGCGAGCTCCTACGAGCAGTACTTC	CASSLGSGLASSYEQYF
TRBV7-3	few	TRBJ1-2	TRBD1	TGTGCCAGCAGCCCCGGGACAGAGAGCTACACCTTC	CASSPGTESYTF
TRBV6-5	.	TRBJ1-2	TRBD1	TGTGCCAGCAGTTACAGACAGGGTCATGGCTACACCTTC	CASSYRQGHGYTF
TRBV20-1	.	TRBJ2-2	TRBD1	TGCAGTGCTAGAGGGGACAGGGTCACCGGGGAGCTGCTTTTC	CSARGDRVTGELLF
TRBV20-1	.	TRBJ2-7	.	TGCAGTGCTAGGCCCGAGGGCTCCTACGAGCAGTACTTC	CSARPEGSYEQYF
TRBV20-1	.	TRBJ2-1	.	TGCAGTGCTAGAGGCGACAGCTACAATGAGCAGTTCTTC	CSARGDSYNEQFF
TRBV2	many	TRBJ1-4	.	TGTGCCAGCAGTGAAGGTTTCATGGGGGGCGGCGAAAAACTGTTTTTT	CASSEGFMGGGEKLFF
TRBV7-3	.	TRBJ1-2	.	TGTGCCAGCAGCTTAGTTGGGGGGGCAAGGTATGGCTACACCTTC	CASSLVGGARYGYTF
TRBV5-6	many	TRBJ1-1	.	TGTGCCAGCAGCTTGGTGCAGTCGAACACTGAAGCTTTCTTT	CASSLVQSNTEAFF
TRBV20-1	.	TRBJ1-1	.	TGCAGTTTCGCAGGGACTGAAGCTTTCTTT	CSFAGTEAFF
TRBV7-9	once	TRBJ1-4	TRBD1	TGTGCCAGCAGCTTAGCCACAGGGGGCGGGAATGAAAAACTGTTTTTT	CASSLATGGGNEKLFF
TRBV24-1	.	TRBJ2-2	TRBD2	TGTGCCACCAGTGATACGACTAGCGGGGTGCTGTTTTTT	CATSDTTSGVLFF
TRBV25-1	.	TRBJ1-5	.	TGTGCCAGCAGTGAGGCAGGGGAGGTACAGCCCCAGCATTTT	CASSEAGEVQPQHF
TRBV20-1	many	TRBJ1-6	.	TGCAGTGCTAGGGATAGAAATTCACCCCTCCACTTT	CSARDRNSPLHF
TRBV9	.	TRBJ1-2	TRBD1	TGCGCCAGCAGCTTGGGACAGGCTGGCTATGGCTACACCTTC	CASSLGQAGYGYTF
TRBV2	many	TRBJ2-3	.	TGTGCCACGAGTATAGGGGATACGCAGTATTTT	CATSIGDTQYF
TRBV6-1	many	TRBJ1-2	.	TGTGCCAGCAGTGAAAGAGGGCTTTGGGGCTACACCTTC	CASSERGLWGYTF
TRBV5-1	.	TRBJ2-1	.	TGCGCCAGCGGGCTGAGCTCCTACAATGAGCAGTTCTTC	CASGLSSYNEQFF
TRBV2	.	TRBJ2-5	.	TGTGCCAGCAGTGAACCGAGGGGATGGGAGACCCAGTACTTC	CASSEPRGWETQYF
TRBV29-1	.	TRBJ1-2	.	TGCAGCGTTGAAGATCCGCGGACACCAGATGGCTACACCTTC	CSVEDPRTPDGYTF
TRBV10-3	.	TRBJ1-6	.	TGTGCCATCAGTGCGCAGGGGCTACTGTCCCTCCACTTT	CAISAQGLLSLHF
TRBV10-1	.	TRBJ2-5	.	TGCGCCAGCAGCCAAGATCATAGTACGACGGCCCAGTACTTC	CASSQDHSTTAQYF
TRBV7-9	.	TRBJ2-7	TRBD2	TGTGCCAGCAGGCGGAATAGGGGAGGGCCCCACGAGCAGTACTTC	CASRRNRGGPHEQYF
TRBV28	.	TRBJ2-7	.	TGTGCCAGCAGCCCGGGCCGGGGGTACCACTACGAGCAGTACTTC	CASSPGRGYHYEQYF
TRBV2	.	TRBJ2-2	TRBD1	TGTGCCAGCCAGACAGGGTCGAACACCGGGGAGCTGTTTTTT	CASQTGSNTGELFF